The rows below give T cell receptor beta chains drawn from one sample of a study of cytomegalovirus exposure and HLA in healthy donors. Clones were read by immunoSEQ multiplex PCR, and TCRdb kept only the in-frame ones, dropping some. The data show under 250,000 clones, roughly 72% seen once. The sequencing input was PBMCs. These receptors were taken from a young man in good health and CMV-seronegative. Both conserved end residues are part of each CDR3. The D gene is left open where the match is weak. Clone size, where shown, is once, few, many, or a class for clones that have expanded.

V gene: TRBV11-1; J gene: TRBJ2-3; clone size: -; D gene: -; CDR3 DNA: TGTGCCAGCAGCCCGTCCGGAGATACGCAGTATTTT; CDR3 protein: CASSPSGDTQYF
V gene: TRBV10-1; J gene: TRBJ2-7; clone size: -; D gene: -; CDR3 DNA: TGCGCCAGCAGTGATAGGGGCGAGCAGTACTTC; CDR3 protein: CASSDRGEQYF
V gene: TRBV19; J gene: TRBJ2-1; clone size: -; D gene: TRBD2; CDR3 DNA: TGTGCCAGTAGTCTCAGCGGGAGGCATGAGCAGTTCTTC; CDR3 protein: CASSLSGRHEQFF
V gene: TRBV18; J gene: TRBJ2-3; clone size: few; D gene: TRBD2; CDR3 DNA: TGTGCCAGCTCACCACCGGCGGGACTAGCGGGAGGTACGCAGTATTTT; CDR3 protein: CASSPPAGLAGGTQYF
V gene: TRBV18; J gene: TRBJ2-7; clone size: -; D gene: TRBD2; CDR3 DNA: TGTGCCAGCTCACCCTTTACAACGCCGCGGACTAGCGGAGATGGGAATGAGCAGTACTTC; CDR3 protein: CASSPFTTPRTSGDGNEQYF
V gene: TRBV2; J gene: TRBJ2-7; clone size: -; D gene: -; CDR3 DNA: TGTGCCAGCAGTGACCAGGGAAGGCACGAGCAGTACTTC; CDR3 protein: CASSDQGRHEQYF
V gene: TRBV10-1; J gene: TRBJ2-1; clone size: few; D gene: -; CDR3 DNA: TGCGCCAGCAGTGAGTCAGGGGGTAATGAGCAGTTCTTC; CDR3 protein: CASSESGGNEQFF
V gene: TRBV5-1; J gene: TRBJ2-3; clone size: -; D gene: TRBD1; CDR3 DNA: TGCGCCAGCAGCACAAGAAGACAGGGAGGCACAGATACGCAGTATTTT; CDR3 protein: CASSTRRQGGTDTQYF
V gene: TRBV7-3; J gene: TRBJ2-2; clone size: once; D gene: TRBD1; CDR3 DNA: TGTGCCAGCGGGGGCGGGACAGGGGGTTCGAACACCGGGGAGCTGTTTTTT; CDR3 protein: CASGGGTGGSNTGELFF
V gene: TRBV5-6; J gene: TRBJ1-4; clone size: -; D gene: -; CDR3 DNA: TGTGCCAGCAGCCCGGTGGGGGCAGGTGAAAAACTGTTTTTT; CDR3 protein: CASSPVGAGEKLFF
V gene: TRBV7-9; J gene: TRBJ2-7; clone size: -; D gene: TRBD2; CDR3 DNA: TGTGCCAGCAGCTCCCCCAGGACTAGACACGAGCAGTACTTC; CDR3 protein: CASSSPRTRHEQYF
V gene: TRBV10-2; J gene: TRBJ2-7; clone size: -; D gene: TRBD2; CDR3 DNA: TGCGCCAGCAGTGAGTCTGGTAGCGGGGCCTCCTACGAGCAGTACTTC; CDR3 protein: CASSESGSGASYEQYF
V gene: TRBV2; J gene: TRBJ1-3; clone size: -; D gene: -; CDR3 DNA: TGTGCCAGCACCGCTGGGACATTCTCTGGAAACACCATATATTTT; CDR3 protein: CASTAGTFSGNTIYF
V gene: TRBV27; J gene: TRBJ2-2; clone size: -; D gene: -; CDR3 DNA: TGTGCCAGCAGTTCCAGGGTACCCGGGGAGCTGTTTTTT; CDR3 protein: CASSSRVPGELFF
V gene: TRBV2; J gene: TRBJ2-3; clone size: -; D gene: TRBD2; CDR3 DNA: TGTGCCAGCAGTGTTGGACTAGCTTCGCAGTATTTT; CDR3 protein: CASSVGLASQYF
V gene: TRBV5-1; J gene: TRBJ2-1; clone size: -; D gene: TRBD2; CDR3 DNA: TGCGCCAGCAGCTTCGGGACTAGCGGGACGAATGAGCAGTTCTTC; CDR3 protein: CASSFGTSGTNEQFF
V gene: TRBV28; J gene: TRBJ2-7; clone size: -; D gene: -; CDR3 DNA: TGTGCCAGCAGTTTATGGGGGGGATTTAGGGAGAGCTCCTACGAGCAGTACTTC; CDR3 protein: CASSLWGGFRESSYEQYF
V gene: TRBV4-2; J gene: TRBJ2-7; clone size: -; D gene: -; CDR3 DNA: TGTGCCAGCAGCCAAGAGAGTGTACAGGGAAAGTACGAGCAGTACTTC; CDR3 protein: CASSQESVQGKYEQYF
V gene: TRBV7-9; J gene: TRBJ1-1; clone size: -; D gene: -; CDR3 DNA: TGTGCCAGCAGCTTATTCTGGGGCAGACTGAACACTGAAGCTTTCTTT; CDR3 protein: CASSLFWGRLNTEAFF
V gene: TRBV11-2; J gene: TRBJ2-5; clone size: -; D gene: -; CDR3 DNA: TGTGCCAGCAGCCCCGGGCGTGGCGGAGGAGGGGTGAAGACCCAGTACTTC; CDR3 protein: CASSPGRGGGGVKTQYF
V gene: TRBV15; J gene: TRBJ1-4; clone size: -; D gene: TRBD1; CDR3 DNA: TGTGCCACCAGCAGATTGAGACAGGGGTTAGAAAAACTGTTTTTT; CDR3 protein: CATSRLRQGLEKLFF
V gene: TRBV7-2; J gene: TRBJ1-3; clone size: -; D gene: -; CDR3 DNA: TGTGCCAGCAGCTTACCCGACAGATACCGAAACACCATATATTTT; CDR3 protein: CASSLPDRYRNTIYF
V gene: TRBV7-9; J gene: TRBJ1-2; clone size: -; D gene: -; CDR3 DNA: TGTGCCAGCAGCCCACCTACAGGGCTCTATGGCTACACCTTC; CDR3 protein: CASSPPTGLYGYTF
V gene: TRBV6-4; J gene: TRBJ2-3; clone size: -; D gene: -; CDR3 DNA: TGTGCCAGCAGTGACACAAGACTAGGGTCAGATACGCAGTATTTT; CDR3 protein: CASSDTRLGSDTQYF
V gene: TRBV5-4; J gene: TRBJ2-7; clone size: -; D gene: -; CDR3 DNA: TGTGCCAGCAGCCCACGCGGGCGGGGGCTCGCCTACGAGCAGTACTTC; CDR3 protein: CASSPRGRGLAYEQYF
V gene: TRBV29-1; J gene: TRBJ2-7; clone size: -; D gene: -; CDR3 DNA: TGCAGCGTCACCCCTGGGGAGGGGGTTAGTTCCTACGAGCAGTACTTC; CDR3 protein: CSVTPGEGVSSYEQYF
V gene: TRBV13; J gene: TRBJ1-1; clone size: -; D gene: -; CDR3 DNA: TGTGCCAGCAGCTTAAGTCTCAGGTCGACTGAAGCTTTCTTT; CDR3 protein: CASSLSLRSTEAFF
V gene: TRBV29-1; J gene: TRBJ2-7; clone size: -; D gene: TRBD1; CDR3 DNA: TGCAGCGTCAGGACGGGACAGGGAGATTACGAGCAGTACTTC; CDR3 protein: CSVRTGQGDYEQYF
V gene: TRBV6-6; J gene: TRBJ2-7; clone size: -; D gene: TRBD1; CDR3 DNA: TGTGCCAGCAGACGAGGTACGAGGGACAGCTACGAGCAGTACTTC; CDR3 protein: CASRRGTRDSYEQYF
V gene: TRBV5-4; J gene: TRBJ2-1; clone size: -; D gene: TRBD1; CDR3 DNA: TGTGCCAGCAGCCGCGACAGGGGGGGCTACAATGAGCAGTTCTTC; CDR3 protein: CASSRDRGGYNEQFF
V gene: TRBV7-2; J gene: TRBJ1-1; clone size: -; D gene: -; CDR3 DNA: TGTGCCAGCAGCAACCAACAGGGATGGTACACTGAAGCTTTCTTT; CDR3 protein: CASSNQQGWYTEAFF
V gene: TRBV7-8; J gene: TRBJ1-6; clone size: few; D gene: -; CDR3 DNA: TGTGCCAGCACCAAAATTGTCAAACTTAATTCACCCCTCCACTTT; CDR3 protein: CASTKIVKLNSPLHF
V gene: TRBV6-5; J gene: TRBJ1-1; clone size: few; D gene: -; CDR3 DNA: TGTGCCAGCAGCACTGCAGGGAACACTGAAGCTTTCTTT; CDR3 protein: CASSTAGNTEAFF
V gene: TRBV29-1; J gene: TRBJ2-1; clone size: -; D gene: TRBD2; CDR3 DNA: TGCAGCGTCCAGAGCGGGAGAGCGACCAATGAGCAGTTCTTC; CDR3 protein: CSVQSGRATNEQFF
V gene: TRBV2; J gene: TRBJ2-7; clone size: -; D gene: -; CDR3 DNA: TGTGCCAGCTATATAACGGGGAGCTCCTACGAGCAGTACTTC; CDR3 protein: CASYITGSSYEQYF
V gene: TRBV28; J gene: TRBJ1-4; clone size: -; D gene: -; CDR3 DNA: TGTGCCAGCAGTTTAATAGGTTGGTCGACTAAAAAACTGTTTTTT; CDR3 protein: CASSLIGWSTKKLFF
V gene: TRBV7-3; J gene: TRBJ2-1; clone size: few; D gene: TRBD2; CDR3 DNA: TGTGCCAGCAGCCCATGGACTAGCACAGACTACAATGAGCAGTTCTTC; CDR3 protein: CASSPWTSTDYNEQFF
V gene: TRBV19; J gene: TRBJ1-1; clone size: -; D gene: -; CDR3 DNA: TGTGCCAGTAGTATAGGCCCACAGAACACTGAAGCTTTCTTT; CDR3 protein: CASSIGPQNTEAFF
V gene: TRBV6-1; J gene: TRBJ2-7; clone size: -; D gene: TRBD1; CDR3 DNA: TGTGCCAGCAGGCGGGACAGGGTCTACGAGCAGTACTTC; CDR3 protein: CASRRDRVYEQYF
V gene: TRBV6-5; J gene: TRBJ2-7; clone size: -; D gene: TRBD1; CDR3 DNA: TGTGCCAGCAAGGGGACAGGGGAGTCCTACGAGCAGTACTTC; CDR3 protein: CASKGTGESYEQYF
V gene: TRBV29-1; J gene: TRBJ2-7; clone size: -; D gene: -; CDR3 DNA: TGCAGCGTTGGACAGAACTCCTACGAGCAGTACTTC; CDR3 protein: CSVGQNSYEQYF
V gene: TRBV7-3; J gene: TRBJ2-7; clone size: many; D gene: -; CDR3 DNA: TGTGCCAGCAGCTCGTCTGGGAGTAGCACCGAGCAGTACTTC; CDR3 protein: CASSSSGSSTEQYF